The 27 T cell receptor beta chains reported below all come from one sample, sequenced in a study of sequential checkpoint blockade in melanoma. Treatment given: randomized to nivolumab then ipilimumab (arm A) or the reverse (arm B). Only in-frame clones appear in the TCRdb table, and some are missing; sequencing was by immunoSEQ multiplex PCR. The data show about 12,000 clones, with about a quarter seen just once and under 25% held by the top ten. The material was tumor tissue (inferred from file names), obtained from a patient given nivolumab and ipilimumab in sequence. These receptor sequences come from a human donor with melanoma.

This chain connects TRBV18 to TRBJ1-2; 9 nucleotides align to TRBD1. The CDR3 loop spans 16 amino acids. After removal of 4 bases from V and 0 bases from J, the junction contained 6 bases not matched to a gene. CDR1 and CDR2 (germline): KGHSH, LQKENI. CDR3 nucleotides: TGTGCCAGCTCACTGGGGACAGGGAGAGCTAACTATGGCTACACCTTC. As protein: CASSLGTGRANYGYTF.

This clone showed up just a few times. J is TRBJ1-1 and V is TRBV9, with D possibly TRBD1 on 6 matching bases. Trimming left V 2 bases short and J 0 bases short, with 8 bases between. Germline V gene lookup returns CDR1 SGDLS and CDR2 YYNGEE. The CDR3 loop spans 14 amino acids. The CDR3 DNA sequence: TGTGCCAGCAGCGTCGGACAGTTGAACACTGAAGCTTTCTTT. The encoded protein is CASSVGQLNTEAFF.

This chain links TRBV18 with TRBJ1-1; tentative D call: TRBD1 (6 bases). Deletions cut 5 bases from V and 7 bases from J, with 17 bases between. Germline V gene data show CDR1 as KGHSH and CDR2 as LQKENI. There are 14 residues in the CDR3. The CDR3 coding sequence is TGTGCCAGCTCATTCTTCCGGGACACCGATGAAGCTTTCTTT. The encoded protein is CASSFFRDTDEAFF.

V gene TRBV10-1 combines with J gene TRBJ2-3; unclear D gene. The ends were cut back, 3 bases at V and 2 bases at J, with 6 bases in the middle. CDR1 is WNHNN and CDR2 is SYGVQD in the germline V gene (reference sequence). This CDR3 contains 13 residues. The CDR3 reads CASSDPLTDTQYF. DNA for the CDR3: TGCGCCAGCAGTGACCCCCTCACAGATACGCAGTATTTT.

This chain links TRBV9 with TRBJ2-1, with TRBD1 matching over 8 bases. The germline V gene has CDR1 SGDLS and CDR2 YYNGEE. After removal of 5 bases from V and 0 bases from J, the junction contained 7 bases not matched to a gene. The CDR3 contains 16 residues. The CDR3 DNA reads as TGTGCCAGCAGTTGGACAGGGATAAGCTCCTACAATGAGCAGTTCTTC. This encodes CASSWTGISSYNEQFF.

The sample holds many counts of this clone. CDR3: CASRLTTITDTQYF. The CDR3 bases are TGTGCCAGCAGGCTCACGACTATCACAGATACGCAGTATTTT. The V call is TRBV6-8, the J call TRBJ2-3, with D possibly matching TRBD2 (5 bases). The germline gives CDR1 MNHGY, CDR2 SAAAGT. V was trimmed by 6 bases and J by 2 bases, leaving 12 bases between them. CDR3 length: 14 amino acids.

This clone was counted a few times. The V gene is TRBV9, the J gene TRBJ2-2; 7 nucleotides line up with TRBD2. The ends lost 0 bases at V and 9 bases at J; junction bases unmatched: 5. The CDR3 consists of 14 residues. The germline CDR1 and CDR2 sequences are SGDLS and YYNGEE. In nucleotides, the CDR3 is TGTGCCAGCAGCGTAGCGGGGGGTCACCGGGAGCTGTTTTTT. Its translation is CASSVAGGHRELFF.

This chain uses TRBV5-1 with TRBJ1-1; 11 positions agree with TRBD1. Germline V gene sequence: CDR1 SGHRS, CDR2 YFSETQ. The CDR3 totals 15 residues. V shed 4 bases, J shed 4 bases, and the junction held 6 bases outside the gene matches. The DNA for the CDR3 is TGCGCCAGCAGCCAAGCCGGGACAGGGGGCACTGAAGCTTTCTTT. It encodes CASSQAGTGGTEAFF. Together with reference TRBV5-1 and TRBJ1-1, the CDR3 gives the full variable domain: KAGVTQTPRYLIKTRGQQVTLSCSPISGHRSVSWYQQTPGQGLQFLFEYFSETQRNKGNFPGRFSGRQFSNSRSEMNVSTLELGDSALYLCASSQAGTGGTEAFFGQGTRLTVV.

This clone turned up a few times. The V call is TRBV6-8, the J call TRBJ1-2, with 8 bases fitting TRBD1. This CDR3 is 15 amino acids long. V gave up 5 bases and J gave up 12 bases; unmatched junction bases: 17. Germline V gene sequence: CDR1 MNHGY, CDR2 SAAAGT. CDR3 DNA sequence: TGTGCCAGCAGTGCCAGCACAGGGGGAGGAGAAAGGGACACCTTC. As protein: CASSASTGGGERDTF.

Many counts were recorded for this clone. The V call is TRBV11-3, the J call TRBJ2-1, with TRBD2 matching 10 bases. This CDR3 contains 18 residues. Trimming at V came to 4 bases and at J to 12 bases, leaving 21 bases not matched to a gene. Germline V lookup: CDR1 SGHNT, CDR2 YENEEA. CDR3 protein: CASSSTMTTSGTVMGQFF. In DNA form, the CDR3 reads TGTGCCAGCAGCTCAACGATGACCACTAGCGGGACGGTGATGGGGCAGTTCTTC.

The chain carries TRBV28 and TRBJ2-3; 9 bases fit TRBD2. The CDR3 extends over 17 amino acids. Germline trimming cut 2 bases from V and 4 bases from J; bases unmatched to any gene: 10. Germline V gene lookup returns CDR1 MDHEN and CDR2 SYDVKM. The DNA of the CDR3 is TGTGCCAGCAGTTTAAGGCTAGCGGGGAGCCTCGCAGATACGCAGTATTTT. This codes for CASSLRLAGSLADTQYF.

This clone was seen only a few times. V usage is TRBV19 and J usage is TRBJ2-1, with 8 bases that match TRBD1. This CDR3 has 14 residues. Trimming cost V 3 bases and J 10 bases; bases outside gene matches: 8. Per the germline V gene, CDR1 is LNHDA and CDR2 is SQIVND (reference sequence). The CDR3 loop reads CASSMNQGAREQFF. The CDR3 bases are TGTGCCAGTAGTATGAATCAGGGGGCGAGGGAGCAGTTCTTC.

This sequence joins TRBV2 and TRBJ1-4; weak D call: TRBD1 (5 bases). CDR3 length: 13 amino acids. The V end was cut by 9 bases, the J end by 3 bases, with 11 bases between. Germline CDR1 and CDR2: SNHLY and FYNNEI. The CDR3 loop is CASSGVPNEKLFF. The DNA of the CDR3 is TGTGCCAGTTCGGGGGTTCCTAATGAAAAACTGTTTTTT.

The table lists this clone with a few counts. The V gene is TRBV6-8, the J gene TRBJ2-3; possible D gene TRBD2, 5 bases. The ends were cut back, 2 bases at V and 4 bases at J, with 13 bases in the middle. Germline-derived CDR1 and CDR2 are MNHGY and SAAAGT. The CDR3 is made up of 15 amino acids. The CDR3 region has the DNA TGTGCCAGCAGTTACCCGGTGGTAGCGTCAGATACGCAGTATTTT. Translation: CASSYPVVASDTQYF.

This clone was picked up a small number of times. The J gene is TRBJ1-3, the V gene TRBV6-4; the match to TRBD1 covers 8 bases. This CDR3 spans 15 amino acids. Germline V gene data show CDR1 as MRHNA and CDR2 as SNTAGT. The V and J ends lost 5 bases and 4 bases, in that order; junction bases with no gene match: 7. The CDR3 loop is CASSLEQGGGNTIYF. Here the CDR3 DNA reads TGTGCCAGCAGTCTCGAACAGGGGGGCGGAAACACCATATATTTT.

V is TRBV12-5 and J is TRBJ1-1; perhaps TRBD1 as D (6 bases). Per the germline V gene, CDR1 is LGHNT and CDR2 is FRNRAP. This CDR3 contains 16 residues. CDR3 region: CASRGVGIQGNTEAFF. The CDR3 nucleotides read TGTGCCAGCCGCGGGGTGGGGATACAGGGGAACACTGAAGCTTTCTTT. Filled out from reference TRBV12-5 and TRBJ1-1, the complete variable domain reads DARVTQTPRHKVTEMGQEVTMRCQPILGHNTVFWYRQTMMQGLELLAYFRNRAPLDDSGMPKDRFSAEMPDATLATLKIQPSEPRDSAVYFCASRGVGIQGNTEAFFGQGTRLTVV.

The chain combines TRBV23-1 with TRBJ2-6; 8 positions agree with TRBD1. TRBV23-1 is treated as an ORF (open reading frame) with a function not yet certain. The CDR3 contains 17 residues. V was pared by 9 bases and J by 1 base, with 11 bases of the junction left unmatched. CDR3 residues: CASFSGQAKSGANVLTF. The CDR3 nucleotides are TGCGCCAGTTTCTCGGGACAGGCGAAGTCTGGGGCCAACGTCCTGACTTTC.

Only a few counts were recorded for this clone. The chain links TRBV15 to TRBJ2-7; 8 bases map to TRBD1. With V trimmed by 2 bases and J by 5 bases, 8 bases remained unmatched. The CDR3 consists of 15 residues. Germline V gene data show CDR1 as LNHNV and CDR2 as YYDKDF (reference sequence). CDR3 nucleotides: TGTGCCACCAGCAGAAGTAGGACAGGGTCCAACGAGCAGTACTTC. This sequence encodes CATSRSRTGSNEQYF.

CDR3 sequence: CASTEGGGASNQPQHF. The CDR3 DNA is TGTGCCAGCACCGAGGGAGGGGGGGCGAGCAATCAGCCCCAGCATTTT. This chain connects TRBV11-3 to TRBJ1-5; D possibly corresponds to TRBD1 (6 bases). CDR3 length equals 16 residues. The V end lost 7 bases, the J end lost 1 base, and 17 bases lay between the germline ends. Germline V lookup: CDR1 SGHNT, CDR2 YENEEA.

CDR3 sequence: CASSPPLTTYTGELFF. Written as DNA, the CDR3 is TGCGCCAGCAGCCCTCCTCTTACCACCTACACCGGGGAGCTGTTTTTT. This chain uses TRBV5-1 with TRBJ2-2; D unresolved. CDR3 length equals 16 residues. Germline loops: CDR1 SGHRS, CDR2 YFSETQ. V lost 4 bases, J lost 3 bases, and 16 bases lay in between. Full variable domain (missing parts from reference TRBV5-1 and TRBJ2-2): KAGVTQTPRYLIKTRGQQVTLSCSPISGHRSVSWYQQTPGQGLQFLFEYFSETQRNKGNFPGRFSGRQFSNSRSEMNVSTLELGDSALYLCASSPPLTTYTGELFFGEGSRLTVL.

This clone qualifies as medium-sized. The chain links TRBV15 to TRBJ2-1; 7 nucleotides line up with TRBD2. From germline, CDR1 is LNHNV and CDR2 YYDKDF (reference sequence). V gave up 0 bases and J gave up 7 bases; unmatched junction bases: 6. This CDR3 region has 15 residues. Written as DNA, the CDR3 is TGTGCCACCAGCAGAGATCTGACTAGCAGAAATGAGCAGTTCTTC. Encoded protein: CATSRDLTSRNEQFF.

The table lists this clone with a few counts. The V and J genes are TRBV6-8 and TRBJ2-5; 7 bases line up with TRBD1. The CDR3 totals 16 residues. Germline V CDR1 and CDR2: MNHGY, SAAAGT. J lost 4 bases, V lost 6 bases, and 14 bases had no gene match. This CDR3 is CASRQGGAEVGETQYF. CDR3 in DNA: TGTGCCAGCAGACAAGGGGGCGCCGAAGTCGGAGAGACCCAGTACTTC.

The chain recombines TRBV5-1 with TRBJ2-3; tentatively, D is TRBD1 or TRBD2 (5 bases each). The V gene lost 1 base and the J gene lost 2 bases, with 14 bases spanning the gap. Germline lookup yields CDR1 SGHRS and CDR2 YFSETQ. The CDR3 has 16 amino acids. CDR3 in DNA: TGCGCCAGCAGCTTGAGAGGGGCCTCAACCACAGATACGCAGTATTTT. This translates into CASSLRGASTTDTQYF.

This sequence joins TRBV4-1 and TRBJ2-4; D is undetermined. There are 14 residues in the CDR3. Trimming cost V 2 bases and J 2 bases, with 7 bases left between them. In germline, CDR1 is MGHRA, CDR2 YSYEKL. The CDR3 region has the DNA TGCGCCAGCAGCCAACATGAAACCAAAAACATTCAGTACTTC. This encodes CASSQHETKNIQYF.

This clone was recorded a few times. The CDR3 DNA follows: TGTGCCACCAGTATACGACAGGGGGTAAAGGACAACGTCCTGACTTTC. Its translation: CATSIRQGVKDNVLTF. The chain uses TRBV15 and TRBJ2-6, with TRBD1 matching over 9 bases. Germline-derived CDR1 and CDR2 are LNHNV and YYDKDF (reference sequence). The CDR3 spans 16 residues. Trimming took 6 bases from V and 9 from J; bases not matched to a gene: 12.

This clone was detected only a few times. The chain is built from TRBV2 and TRBJ1-1; 12 bases fit TRBD1. V shed 3 bases, J shed 5 bases, and the junction held 10 bases outside the gene matches. CDR1 and CDR2 (germline): SNHLY, FYNNEI. The CDR3 is 17 amino acids. CDR3 amino acids: CASSDPRDRGRETEAFF. The DNA of the CDR3 is TGTGCCAGCAGTGACCCCCGGGACAGGGGGCGAGAAACTGAAGCTTTCTTT.

This clone came up a few times. V and J are TRBV4-1 and TRBJ2-1; 8 bases are shared with TRBD2. CDR1 MGHRA and CDR2 YSYEKL come from the germline V gene. The CDR3 length is 21 residues. The trim removed 1 base at V and 3 bases at J, leaving 20 bases unmatched. In DNA form, the CDR3 reads TGCGCCAGCAGCCAAGCCCTTCCCAGACGATTGCGGGGGGCCGTCTACAATGAGCAGTTCTTC. It encodes CASSQALPRRLRGAVYNEQFF.